This note documents a single TCR beta chain sequence. The antigen is not known. Sequencing was performed with immunoSEQ multiplex PCR; in TCRdb, only in-frame clones are kept and a portion is missing. There are about 67,000 clones in the sample; around 81% occur only once, and approximately 8% lies in the top ten. The data were obtained in a study of OX40 agonist ivuxolimab in advanced cancers. Points from the study as a whole: In a subset of nonresponders, normalized T-cell clonal expansion was also low.

Germline V gene data show CDR1 as SEHNR and CDR2 as FQNEAQ (reference sequence). V was clipped by 3 bases and J by 5 bases, with 14 bases between them. CDR3 length: 15 residues. The chain links TRBV7-9 to TRBJ1-5; weak D call: TRBD1 (5 bases). The clonotype comes from an adult with an advanced solid tumor such as melanoma, head and neck, liver or kidney cancer. The sequencing used CD4+ or CD8+ T cells sorted from blood, collected in a trial of the OX40 agonist ivuxolimab. The CDR3 coding sequence is TGTGCCAGCAGCTTGAAAGGGTCGGGGGATCAGCCCCAGCATTTT. It specifies CASSLKGSGDQPQHF.